This record concerns one T cell receptor beta chain sequence. The antigen is unknown. Making use of molecular barcodes, quantitative 5'-RACE generated TCR beta libraries. TCRdb independently ran MiXCR on the 5' RACE reads; one entry per CDR3 protein. The data contain about 540,000 distinct CDR3 sequences, roughly 13% of them seen just once; the ten biggest clones take up about 6.5%. The sample belongs to a study of CD8 T cells in ankylosing spondylitis. Findings and limits, study-wide: A TCR beta motif made of fewer than ten highly homologous variants seemed typical of ankylosing spondylitis blood. Disease-linked clones bore a CD8+ phenotype, appearing relatively rarely in peripheral blood.

This TCR came from a male donor with ankylosing spondylitis. The sequenced material came from blood, either unsorted or a sorted T cell fraction (not recorded which).

The chain's CDR3 is CASSLVDATNTGELFF. As DNA, the CDR3 is TGTGCCAGCAGCTTGGTGGACGCGACGAACACCGGGGAGCTGTTTTTT. The gene calls are TRBV11-1 and TRBJ2-2; D gene ambiguous. Germline-derived CDR1 and CDR2 are SGHAT and FQDESV (reference sequence). Between the trimmed V and J ends, which lost 3 bases and 0 bases, there was a span of 11 bases. The CDR3 spans 16 residues.